The T cell receptor (beta chain) described here comes from a study of blood T cells in healthy people across ages. Findings and limits, study-wide: Older age coincided with a roughly linear decline in TCR beta diversity per million T cells. When one million T cells were used, diversity estimates were thought to be underestimates.

This clonotype was observed a few times. The antigen remains undetermined. Trimming cost V 5 bases and J 8 bases, with 15 bases left between them. Germline loops: CDR1 SEHNR, CDR2 FQNEAQ (reference sequence). The CDR3 sequence is 13 residues long. Through a sample-barcoded 5' primer and a J-beta primer mix, a second PCR was run for roughly 6 to 12 cycles. TCRdb re-analysed the 5' RACE reads in MiXCR, keeping a single row per CDR3 protein. The sample has more than 1,400,000 distinct CDR3 sequences, 42% seen once; the top ten hold 7.9%. The draw of peripheral blood yielded ten milliliters from each donor.

The chain links TRBV7-9 to TRBJ1-2; TRBD1 is a possible D gene (5 bases). The TCR comes from a young woman in good health. Sequenced input: blood. Here the CDR3 DNA reads TGTGCCAGCAGCGTGGGGCAGGCCGGGGGCTACACCTTC. Amino acid sequence: CASSVGQAGGYTF.